The 20 T cell receptor beta chains below were found in one sample sequenced in a study of CD8 T cells in Susac syndrome. Reverse transcription used about 0.45 to 1 ug RNA and random hexamers. Each CDR3 protein gets one entry after TCRdb re-called the immunoSEQ multiplex PCR reads with MiXCR. The sample comprises 71,000 or so distinct CDR3 sequences, 93% of which are singletons, and around 0.15% rests with the top ten. Sequenced: CD4+ T cells from PBMCs. Receptors were obtained from a human donor with Susac syndrome.

This clonotype showed up just a few times. The gene calls are TRBV5-1 and TRBJ2-5; 7 bases map to TRBD1. The CDR3 covers 17 residues. CDR1 and CDR2 (germline): SGHRS, YFSETQ. The trim removed 4 bases at V and 2 bases at J, leaving 14 bases unmatched. CDR3 amino acids: CASSVGQRGAWQETQYF. The CDR3 DNA reads as TGCGCCAGCAGCGTGGGACAGAGAGGGGCTTGGCAAGAGACCCAGTACTTC.

This clonotype was found once. The chain has TRBV20-1 and TRBJ2-3, with unresolved D. Per germline, CDR1 DFQATT and CDR2 SNEGSKA (reference sequence). This CDR3 comprises 12 residues. Trimming took off 2 bases at V and 1 base at J, with 4 bases between the two ends. CDR3 loop: CSARRRTDTQYF. Written as DNA, the CDR3 is TGCAGTGCTAGACGTCGCACAGATACGCAGTATTTT.

V and J are TRBV9 and TRBJ2-1; D may correspond to TRBD1 or TRBD2 (5 bases each). CDR1 is SGDLS and CDR2 is YYNGEE in the germline V gene. V was clipped by 2 bases and J by 0 bases, with 12 bases between them. The CDR3 has 16 residues. CDR3 residues: CASSVHTRGSYNEQFF. For the CDR3, the DNA is TGTGCCAGCAGCGTCCATACGAGGGGCTCCTACAATGAGCAGTTCTTC.

This chain uses TRBV29-1 with TRBJ2-3, with D possibly being TRBD2 (5 bases). The germline gives CDR1 SQVTM, CDR2 ANQGSEA. The CDR3 is 14 residues long. V gave up 8 bases and J gave up 4 bases, with 19 bases separating them. CDR3 in amino acids: CSPRRTSLPDTQYF. In nucleotides, the CDR3 is TGCAGCCCCCGGAGGACTTCGCTTCCAGATACGCAGTATTTT.

The chain combines TRBV20-1 with TRBJ1-1, with D uncertain. The V and J ends lost 6 bases and 1 base respectively, with 15 bases between them. CDR1 is DFQATT and CDR2 is SNEGSKA in the germline V gene (reference sequence). The CDR3 has 14 amino acids. CDR3 DNA: TGCAGTGCCGGGAGGAGGGTCACGAACACTGAAGCTTTCTTT. Translated: CSAGRRVTNTEAFF.

This clonotype came up once. A junction boundary mismatches the germline segment, possibly from a read error. The chain employs TRBV24-1 and TRBJ2-1; TRBD1 matches at 7 bases. This CDR3 spans 13 amino acids. Germline CDR1 and CDR2: KGHDR and SFDVKD. Here the CDR3 reads CATSDLDTGEPFF. The CDR3 DNA reads as TGTGCCACCAGTGATTTAGATACAGGGGAGCCGTTCTTC.

The V and J genes are TRBV25-1 and TRBJ2-5, with TRBD2 as a possible D gene (6 bases). This CDR3 has 15 amino acids. Germline assignment: CDR1 MGHDK and CDR2 SYGVNS. The V end was cut by 3 bases, the J end by 4 bases, with 15 bases between. CDR3: CASSDHGGWRETQYF. The CDR3 DNA reads TGTGCCAGCAGTGATCACGGGGGTTGGCGAGAGACCCAGTACTTC.

The chain couples TRBV6-6 to TRBJ2-5; 7 bases fit TRBD2. Germline values: CDR1 MNHNY, CDR2 SVGAGI (reference sequence). CDR3 length equals 14 residues. V lost 6 bases, J lost 7 bases, and 11 bases stayed unmatched. The CDR3 is CASSPLARYGTQYF. The DNA for the CDR3 is TGTGCCAGCAGCCCACTAGCGCGCTATGGGACCCAGTACTTC.

This sequence joins TRBV7-2 and TRBJ2-1; no clear D. This CDR3 region has 13 residues. Germline loops: CDR1 SGHTA, CDR2 FQGNSA. V was clipped by 5 bases and J by 0 bases, with 5 bases between them. The CDR3, as DNA: TGTGCCAGCAGCCTGAGCTCCTACAATGAGCAGTTCTTC. Translation: CASSLSSYNEQFF.

The CDR3 region is CASSIPSGGVRTDTQYF. The CDR3 bases are TGTGCCAGCAGCATTCCTAGCGGGGGGGTTCGTACAGATACGCAGTATTTT. The V gene is TRBV7-2, the J gene TRBJ2-3, with TRBD2 matching over 12 bases. CDR3 size: 17 residues. The V gene's germline CDR1 is SGHTA and CDR2 FQGNSA. Germline trimming cut 5 bases from V and 3 bases from J; bases unmatched to any gene: 9.

J is TRBJ1-5 and V is TRBV7-8; D gene uncertain. CDR3 length: 15 amino acids. CDR1 and CDR2 (germline): SGHVS, FQNEAQ. V lost 3 bases to trimming and J lost 0 bases, with 9 bases between them. Here the CDR3 reads CASSFGRNSNQPQHF. In DNA, the CDR3 is TGTGCCAGCAGCTTTGGACGGAATAGCAATCAGCCCCAGCATTTT.

The rearrangement joins TRBV5-1 to TRBJ2-3; the match to TRBD2 covers 9 bases. The CDR3 extends over 17 amino acids. The V segment lost 4 bases and the J segment 0 bases; nucleotides outside the gene matches: 9. Germline CDR1 SGHRS, CDR2 YFSETQ. For the CDR3, the DNA is TGCGCCAGCAGCCCCCAGCCTAGCGGGGTAAGCACAGATACGCAGTATTTT. Translation: CASSPQPSGVSTDTQYF.

This clonotype was observed a single time. The gene calls are TRBV20-1 and TRBJ1-5; D ambiguous. CDR3 length equals 10 residues. CDR1 DFQATT and CDR2 SNEGSKA come from the germline V gene (reference sequence). V was clipped by 6 bases and J by 7 bases, with 7 bases between them. The CDR3 protein is CSAAGQPQHF. The CDR3 nucleotides read TGCAGTGCCGCCGGGCAGCCCCAGCATTTT.

This chain links TRBV10-3 with TRBJ2-7, with 8 bases lining up with TRBD1. This CDR3 is 15 amino acids long. CDR1 is ENHRY and CDR2 is SYGVKD in the germline V gene. The trim removed 2 bases at V and 1 base at J, leaving 4 bases unmatched. The CDR3 nucleotides are TGTGCCATCAGTGAGCACGACAGGGGATCCTACGAGCAGTACTTC. It encodes CAISEHDRGSYEQYF.

The chain is built from TRBV28 and TRBJ2-4; D not certain. Trimming took off 6 bases at V and 0 bases at J, with 9 bases between the two ends. The germline V gene has CDR1 MDHEN and CDR2 SYDVKM. CDR3 length equals 14 residues. This CDR3 is CASRTEIAKNIQYF. The CDR3 DNA reads TGTGCCAGCAGGACGGAAATAGCCAAAAACATTCAGTACTTC.

The chain employs TRBV28 and TRBJ2-3; 8 positions match TRBD2. CDR1 and CDR2 (germline): MDHEN, SYDVKM. V dropped 5 bases and J dropped 4; count of bases not matched to a gene: 11. CDR3 length equals 16 residues. CDR3 sequence: CASSPTSGPFADTQYF. CDR3 nucleotides: TGTGCCAGCAGTCCCACTAGCGGTCCATTTGCAGATACGCAGTATTTT. Drawing the rest from reference TRBV28 and TRBJ2-3, the complete variable domain is DVKVTQSSRYLVKRTGEKVFLECVQDMDHENMFWYRQDPGLGLRLIYFSYDVKMKEKGDIPEGYSVSREKKERFSLILESASTNQTSMYLCASSPTSGPFADTQYFGPGTRLTVL.

The chain links TRBV4-1 to TRBJ2-3; the D gene is possibly TRBD2 (5 bases). Germline lookup yields CDR1 MGHRA and CDR2 YSYEKL. The germline V and J ends were trimmed by 3 bases and 0 bases, with 10 bases remaining between them. The CDR3 extends over 15 amino acids. CDR3 amino acids: CASSQGRTSTDTQYF. Written as DNA, the CDR3 is TGCGCCAGCAGCCAGGGTCGGACTAGCACAGATACGCAGTATTTT.

The chain uses TRBV11-2 and TRBJ1-1, with a weak D call TRBD1 (5 bases). Trimming took off 0 bases at V and 5 bases at J, with 13 bases between the two ends. This CDR3 has 15 residues. Per the germline V gene, CDR1 is SGHAT and CDR2 is FQNNGV. The CDR3 coding sequence is TGTGCCAGCAGCTTAGACGGCAGGGTGGTGACTGAAGCTTTCTTT. It yields the protein CASSLDGRVVTEAFF.

There are a few counts of this clonotype. This sequence joins TRBV6-1 and TRBJ2-1; TRBD2 agrees at 7 bases. V shed 2 bases and J 7 bases; nucleotides not matched to a gene: 5. CDR3 length equals 14 residues. Per the germline V gene, CDR1 is MNHNS and CDR2 is SASEGT. CDR3 nucleotide sequence: TGTGCCAGCAGTGAAATGTGGGGGGGGAATGAGCAGTTCTTC. This gives the protein CASSEMWGGNEQFF.

In DNA form, the CDR3 reads TGTGCCAGCAGCCAGTTCCCGGGACAGGAGTACTTC. Residues: CASSQFPGQEYF. The V and J genes are TRBV4-2 and TRBJ2-7, with TRBD1 matching 8 bases. This CDR3 has 12 residues. Per germline, CDR1 LGHNA and CDR2 YNFKEQ. Trimming at V came to 3 bases and at J to 11 bases, leaving 6 bases not matched to a gene.